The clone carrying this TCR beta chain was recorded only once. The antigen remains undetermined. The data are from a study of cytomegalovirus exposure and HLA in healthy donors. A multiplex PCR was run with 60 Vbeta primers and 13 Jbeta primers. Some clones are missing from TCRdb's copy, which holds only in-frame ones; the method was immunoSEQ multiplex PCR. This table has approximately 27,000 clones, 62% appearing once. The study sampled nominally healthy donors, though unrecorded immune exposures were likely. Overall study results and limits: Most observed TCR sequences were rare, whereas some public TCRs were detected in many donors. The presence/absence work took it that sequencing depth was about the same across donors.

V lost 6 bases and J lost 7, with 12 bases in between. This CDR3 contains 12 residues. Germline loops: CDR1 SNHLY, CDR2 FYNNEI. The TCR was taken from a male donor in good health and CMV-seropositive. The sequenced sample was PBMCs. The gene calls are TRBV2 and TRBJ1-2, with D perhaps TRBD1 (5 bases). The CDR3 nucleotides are TGTGCCAGCAGGGCAGGGTCTGGTGGCTACACCTTC. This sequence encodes CASRAGSGGYTF. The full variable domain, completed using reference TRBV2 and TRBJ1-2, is EPEVTQTPSHQVTQMGQEVILRCVPISNHLYFYWYRQILGQKVEFLVSFYNNEISEKSEIFDDQFSVERPDGSNFTLKIRSTKLEDSAMYFCASRAGSGGYTFGSGTRLTVV.